The 27 T cell receptor beta chains given below trace back to one sample, sequenced in a study of T cells in Graves' hyperthyroidism and ophthalmopathy. TCR beta CDR3 regions were amplified from RNA. TCR CDR3 underwent first-round RT-PCR with the HTBI primer set. TCRdb processed the multiplex PCR reads anew with MiXCR; each CDR3 protein has one entry. The table lists about 840,000 distinct CDR3 sequences, over 35% of them singletons. Material: blood. These receptors all stem from a man younger than 35 with Graves' hyperthyroidism.

This clonotype was counted ten times or more. This rearrangement joins TRBV25-1 to TRBJ2-7, with TRBD1 as a possible D gene (7 bases). The germline CDR1 and CDR2 sequences are MGHDK and SYGVNS. This CDR3 is built from 15 residues. Trimming took off 3 bases at V and 2 bases at J, with 14 bases between the two ends. This chain's CDR3 is CASSDPGQRAYEQYF. CDR3 sequence (DNA): TGTGCCAGCAGTGACCCGGGACAGCGGGCCTACGAGCAGTACTTC.

The chain employs TRBV2 and TRBJ1-2; no clear D. CDR1 and CDR2 from the germline V gene are SNHLY and FYNNEI. The CDR3 totals 14 residues. Trimming took 4 bases from V and 4 from J, leaving 13 bases between them. The CDR3 nucleotides are TGTGCCAGCAGTGTATTCGGAGGGCCCTATGGCTACACCTTC. Protein product: CASSVFGGPYGYTF.

The chain uses TRBV7-9 and TRBJ1-4, with D possibly being TRBD1 (6 bases). Germline CDR1 SEHNR, CDR2 FQNEAQ (reference sequence). The length of the CDR3 is 17 residues. Trimming took off 5 bases at V and 0 bases at J, with 16 bases between the two ends. This CDR3 reads CASSPLTGPTTNEKLFF. CDR3 nucleotides: TGTGCCAGCAGCCCCTTAACAGGGCCCACAACTAATGAAAAACTGTTTTTT.

CDR3 nucleotide sequence: TGTGCCACCAGCAACCAGGGGGACCAGCCCCAGCATTTT. Translated, it gives CATSNQGDQPQHF. The chain links TRBV15 to TRBJ1-5; 7 positions agree with TRBD1. Germline CDR1 is LNHNV and CDR2 is YYDKDF (reference sequence). The V gene end was trimmed by 4 bases and the J gene end by 7 bases; junction bases not matched to a gene: 4. The CDR3 length is 13 residues.

The chain combines TRBV7-9 with TRBJ2-7, with unresolved D. V was pared by 6 bases and J by 5 bases, with 11 bases between. The germline V gene encodes CDR1 SEHNR and CDR2 FQNEAQ (reference sequence). This CDR3 contains 12 residues. CDR3 in amino acids: CASSLRLHEQYF. The CDR3 DNA sequence: TGTGCCAGCAGTTTGCGTCTCCACGAGCAGTACTTC.

The V call is TRBV20-1, the J call TRBJ2-6, with 9 bases aligning to TRBD1. This CDR3 comprises 14 residues. Germline V CDR1 and CDR2: DFQATT, SNEGSKA (reference sequence). The junction had 3 bases not matched to a gene; V was cut back by 5 bases and J by 4 bases. For the CDR3, the DNA is TGCAGTGCTGGGGACAGGGAGGGGGCCAACGTCCTGACTTTC. This sequence encodes CSAGDREGANVLTF.

This chain uses TRBV19 with TRBJ2-6; 7 bases align to TRBD1. After removal of 5 bases from V and 0 bases from J, the junction contained 10 bases not matched to a gene. The CDR3 is 18 amino acids. Germline lookup yields CDR1 LNHDA and CDR2 SQIVND (reference sequence). The CDR3 DNA reads TGTGCCAGTAGTCCTTCGGGACAGCCACTCTCTGGGGCCAACGTCCTGACTTTC. This gives the protein CASSPSGQPLSGANVLTF.

The chain combines TRBV7-2 with TRBJ1-5, with unresolved D. Trimming took off 6 bases at V and 4 bases at J, with 16 bases between the two ends. CDR1 is SGHTA and CDR2 is FQGNSA in the germline V gene. The CDR3 extends over 15 amino acids. CDR3 nucleotides: TGTGCCAGCAGTTCCCTACTAGGGAGAAATCAGCCCCAGCATTTT. It specifies CASSSLLGRNQPQHF.

Only a few counts were recorded for this clonotype. The chain links TRBV7-9 to TRBJ1-2; D uncertain. CDR1 and CDR2 (germline): SEHNR, FQNEAQ (reference sequence). This CDR3 comprises 14 residues. Trimming left V 4 bases short and J 4 bases short, with 13 bases between. CDR3 loop: CASSSSIDTYGYTF. CDR3 coding DNA: TGTGCCAGCAGCTCATCGATCGACACCTATGGCTACACCTTC.

This clonotype occurred many times. The chain is built from TRBV2 and TRBJ1-1; D is uncertain. This CDR3 spans 12 amino acids. V was clipped by 4 bases and J by 1 base, with 4 bases between them. Per the germline V gene, CDR1 is SNHLY and CDR2 is FYNNEI. The CDR3 coding sequence is TGTGCCAGCAGTGTTTGGAACACTGAAGCTTTCTTT. Residues: CASSVWNTEAFF.

This clonotype has at least ten counts. A junction boundary mismatches the germline segment, possibly from a read error. The chain uses TRBV15 and TRBJ2-7; tentatively, D is TRBD1 (5 bases). The CDR3 has 13 amino acids. Per the germline V gene, CDR1 is LNHNV and CDR2 is YYDKDF (reference sequence). This chain's CDR3 is CATRQGISDEQYF. For the CDR3, the DNA is TGTGCCACCAGGCAGGGAATCTCCGACGAGCAGTACTTC. The full variable domain, in which reference TRBV15 and TRBJ2-7 provide the parts outside the CDR3, is DAMVIQNPRYQVTQFGKPVTLSCSQTLNHNVMYWYQQKSSQAPKLLFHYYDKDFNNEADTPDNFQSRRPNTSFCFLDIRSPGLGDTAMYLCATRQGISDEQYFGPGTRLTVT.

This clonotype was observed at least ten times. The junction and the germline gene differ at one end; a read error may be behind it. The chain joins TRBV7-2 to TRBJ1-4; no firm D call. Germline CDR1 and CDR2: SGHTA and FQGNSA. The CDR3 contains 13 residues. For the CDR3, the DNA is TGTGCCAGCAGCTCCCGGACTAGTGAAAAACTGTTTTTT. Protein product: CASSSRTSEKLFF. Complete variable domain (other parts from reference TRBV7-2 and TRBJ1-4): GAGVSQSPSNKVTEKGKDVELRCDPISGHTALYWYRQSLGQGLEFLIYFQGNSAPDKSGLPSDRFSAERTGGSVSTLTIQRTQQEDSAVYLCASSSRTSEKLFFGSGTQLSVL.

The chain is built from TRBV29-1 and TRBJ2-7; a possible D gene is TRBD1 (5 bases). This CDR3 contains 12 residues. Looked up from germline, CDR1 is SQVTM and CDR2 is ANQGSEA. V gave up 3 bases and J gave up 2 bases, with 8 bases separating them. CDR3 protein: CSVDFRAYEQYF. CDR3 nucleotide sequence: TGCAGCGTTGATTTCAGGGCCTACGAGCAGTACTTC.

The chain carries TRBV29-1 and TRBJ1-2; maybe TRBD1 (6 bases). The V end was cut by 7 bases, the J end by 7 bases, with 19 bases between. Germline lookup yields CDR1 SQVTM and CDR2 ANQGSEA. The CDR3 sequence is 13 residues long. CDR3: CSATRAGDRGYTF. In nucleotides, the CDR3 is TGCAGCGCCACTCGAGCAGGGGATCGTGGCTACACCTTC.

V usage is TRBV19 and J usage is TRBJ1-5, with no clear D. In germline, CDR1 is LNHDA, CDR2 SQIVND (reference sequence). The V end lost 10 bases, the J end lost 4 bases, and 14 bases lay between the germline ends. The CDR3 contains 13 residues. The CDR3 nucleotides are TGTGCCATCGGAGGGCTTAGGAATCAGCCCCAGCATTTT. This encodes CAIGGLRNQPQHF.

This chain joins TRBV6-5 and TRBJ2-7; 8 nucleotides match TRBD1. The CDR3 extends over 15 amino acids. After removal of 2 bases from V and 0 bases from J, the junction contained 3 bases not matched to a gene. Germline V CDR1 and CDR2: MNHEY, SVGAGI. CDR3 loop: CASSYRQGLSYEQYF. The CDR3 DNA sequence: TGTGCCAGCAGTTACCGACAGGGGCTCTCCTACGAGCAGTACTTC.

This clonotype has ten or more counts. The CDR3 reads CSATLLANYEQYF. The CDR3 DNA reads as TGCAGTGCTACCCTGCTAGCGAACTACGAGCAGTACTTC. J is TRBJ2-7 and V is TRBV20-1; possibly TRBD2 for D (6 bases). The length of the CDR3 is 13 residues. V was shortened by 4 bases and J by 3 bases, with 13 bases between the two germline ends. Per germline, CDR1 DFQATT and CDR2 SNEGSKA (reference sequence).

The rearrangement joins TRBV5-1 to TRBJ1-1, with a weak D call TRBD1 (5 bases). Between the trimmed V and J ends, which lost 1 base and 5 bases, there was a span of 12 bases. The CDR3 loop spans 14 amino acids. Germline CDR1 is SGHRS and CDR2 is YFSETQ. DNA for the CDR3: TGCGCCAGCAGCTTGATCGGGGGGGTGACTGAAGCTTTCTTT. Its translation is CASSLIGGVTEAFF.

There are many counts of this clonotype. This rearrangement joins TRBV19 to TRBJ1-2; 7 bases align to TRBD1. The germline CDR1 and CDR2 sequences are LNHDA and SQIVND (reference sequence). This CDR3 spans 14 amino acids. The V segment lost 10 bases and the J segment 2 bases; nucleotides outside the gene matches: 10. Here the CDR3 reads CATSYRGSNYGYTF. CDR3 nucleotide sequence: TGTGCCACCTCATACAGGGGATCCAACTATGGCTACACCTTC.

Notes on this clonotype: This clone may be a read error of a much larger clone one base away. The gene calls are TRBV5-6 and TRBJ1-6; 7 bases are shared with TRBD1. V lost 1 base and J lost 9; bases outside the gene matches: 4. CDR1 is SGHDT, CDR2 YYEEEE, per germline. The CDR3 contains 14 residues. The CDR3 loop reads CASSLKQGRSPLHF. The CDR3 bases are TGTGCCAGCAGCTTGAAACAGGGGCGTTCACCCCTCCACTTT.

This clonotype came up many times. This chain links TRBV10-3 with TRBJ1-2; no definite D call. This CDR3 comprises 12 residues. The V gene lost 8 bases and the J gene lost 8 bases, with 15 bases spanning the gap. Germline lookup yields CDR1 ENHRY and CDR2 SYGVKD. The CDR3 nucleotides read TGTGCCATCGGAGCGGTGGGCGGCGGCTACACCTTC. Encoded protein: CAIGAVGGGYTF.

CDR3 DNA sequence: TGCAGCGTTGCGGGACTTCAAGAGACCCAGTACTTC. As protein: CSVAGLQETQYF. This chain joins TRBV29-1 and TRBJ2-5; D is perhaps TRBD2 (6 bases). V was trimmed by 4 bases and J by 2 bases, leaving 8 bases between them. Germline-derived CDR1 and CDR2 are SQVTM and ANQGSEA. CDR3 length: 12 amino acids.

This clonotype was detected only a few times. This chain joins TRBV9 and TRBJ1-3; TRBD1 might be the D (6 bases). Germline values: CDR1 SGDLS, CDR2 YYNGEE. The V end was cut by 0 bases, the J end by 4 bases, with 8 bases between. The length of the CDR3 is 14 residues. The CDR3 DNA sequence: TGTGCCAGCAGCGTAGTCGGGACAGGAAACACCATATATTTT. Translation gives CASSVVGTGNTIYF.

The rearrangement links TRBV28 to TRBJ2-5; 10 bases match TRBD2. CDR1 and CDR2 from the germline V gene are MDHEN and SYDVKM. V shed 4 bases and J 4 bases; nucleotides not matched to a gene: 6. There are 15 residues in the CDR3. This CDR3 reads CASSSVAGGGETQYF. The CDR3 nucleotides are TGTGCCAGCAGTTCCGTAGCGGGAGGTGGAGAGACCCAGTACTTC.

This clonotype was recorded at least ten times. An end of the junction differs from the germline gene, which may be a read error. The CDR3 is CASSLDRQGAQDF. CDR3 sequence (DNA): TGTGCCAGCAGCTTGGACAGACAGGGGGCGCAGGATTTT. The chain employs TRBV7-2 and TRBJ1-6; 10 bases fit TRBD1. CDR1 and CDR2 from the germline V gene are SGHTA and FQGNSA. This CDR3 region has 13 residues. Based on the CDR3 plus reference TRBV7-2 and TRBJ1-6, the full variable domain is GAGVSQSPSNKVTEKGKDVELRCDPISGHTALYWYRQSLGQGLEFLIYFQGNSAPDKSGLPSDRFSAERTGGSVSTLTIQRTQQEDSAVYLCASSLDRQGAQDFGNGTRLTVT.

A word on this clonotype: Germline is not matched at one junction end, which may reflect a read error. The rearrangement joins TRBV25-1 to TRBJ1-6; no clear D. The CDR3 is made up of 15 amino acids. Germline-derived CDR1 and CDR2 are MGHDK and SYGVNS. As DNA, the CDR3 is TGTGCCAGCAGTCCTGGGTACTCCCAGAATTCACCCCTCCGCTTT. This encodes CASSPGYSQNSPLRF.

The CDR3 DNA is TGTGCCAGCAGTAAAGGAAACACCATATATTTT. Translation: CASSKGNTIYF. The chain recombines TRBV12-3 or TRBV12-4 with TRBJ1-3, with D unclear. V lost 5 bases to trimming and J lost 4 bases, with 3 bases between them. The CDR3 is made up of 11 amino acids.